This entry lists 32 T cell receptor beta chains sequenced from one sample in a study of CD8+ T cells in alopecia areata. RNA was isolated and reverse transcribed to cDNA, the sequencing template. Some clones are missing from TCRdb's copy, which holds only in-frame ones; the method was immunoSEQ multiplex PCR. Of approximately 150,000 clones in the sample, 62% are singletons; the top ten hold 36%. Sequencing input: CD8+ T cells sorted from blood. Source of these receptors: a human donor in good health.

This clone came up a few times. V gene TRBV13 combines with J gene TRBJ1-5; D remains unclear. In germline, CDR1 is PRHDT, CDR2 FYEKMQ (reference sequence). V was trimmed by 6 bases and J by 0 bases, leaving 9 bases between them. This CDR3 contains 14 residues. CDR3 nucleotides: TGTGCCAGCAGTGAAGCCTATAGCAATCAGCCCCAGCATTTT. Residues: CASSEAYSNQPQHF.

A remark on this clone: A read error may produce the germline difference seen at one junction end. The CDR3 sequence: CASRLGTGYNEQFF. In DNA, the CDR3 is TGTGCCAGCAGGTTGGGGACAGGCTACAATGAGCAGTTCTTC. The V gene is TRBV5-6, the J gene TRBJ2-1, with 8 positions matching TRBD1. This CDR3 is built from 14 residues. Germline values: CDR1 SGHDT, CDR2 YYEEEE.

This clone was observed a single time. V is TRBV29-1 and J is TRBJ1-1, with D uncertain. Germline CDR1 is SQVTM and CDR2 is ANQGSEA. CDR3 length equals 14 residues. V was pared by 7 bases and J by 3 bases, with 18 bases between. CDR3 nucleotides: TGCAGCGCTCCGACACCTCCAAAGGACACTGAAGCTTTCTTT. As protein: CSAPTPPKDTEAFF.

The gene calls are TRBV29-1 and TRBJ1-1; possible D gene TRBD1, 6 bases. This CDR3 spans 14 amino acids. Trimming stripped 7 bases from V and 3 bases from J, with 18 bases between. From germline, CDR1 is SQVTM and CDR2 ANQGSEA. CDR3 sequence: CSAEGTLGDTEAFF. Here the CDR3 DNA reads TGCAGCGCCGAGGGGACATTAGGGGACACTGAAGCTTTCTTT.

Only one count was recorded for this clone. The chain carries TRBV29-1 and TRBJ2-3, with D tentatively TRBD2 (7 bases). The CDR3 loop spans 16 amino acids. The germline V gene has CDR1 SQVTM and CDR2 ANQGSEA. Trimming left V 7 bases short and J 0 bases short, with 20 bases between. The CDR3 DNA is TGCAGCGGGGGGCCTGCAGCGGGGACTAGCACAGATACGCAGTATTTT. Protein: CSGGPAAGTSTDTQYF.

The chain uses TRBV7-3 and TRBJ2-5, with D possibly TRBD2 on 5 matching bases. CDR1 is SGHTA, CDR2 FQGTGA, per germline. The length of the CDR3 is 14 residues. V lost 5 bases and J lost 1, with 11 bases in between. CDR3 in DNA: TGTGCCAGCAGCCCCGGGGTGGGCCAAGAGACCCAGTACTTC. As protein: CASSPGVGQETQYF.

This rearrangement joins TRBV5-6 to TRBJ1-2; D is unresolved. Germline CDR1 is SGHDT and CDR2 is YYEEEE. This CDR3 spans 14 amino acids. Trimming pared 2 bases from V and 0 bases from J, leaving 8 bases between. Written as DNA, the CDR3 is TGTGCCAGCAGCTTATCCGGTACTAACTATGGCTACACCTTC. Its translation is CASSLSGTNYGYTF.

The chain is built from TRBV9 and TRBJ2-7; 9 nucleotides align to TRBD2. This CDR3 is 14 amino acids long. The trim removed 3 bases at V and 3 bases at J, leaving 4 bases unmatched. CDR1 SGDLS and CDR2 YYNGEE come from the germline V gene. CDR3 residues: CASSEGLAGYEQYF. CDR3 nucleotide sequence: TGTGCCAGCAGCGAGGGACTAGCAGGCTACGAGCAGTACTTC.

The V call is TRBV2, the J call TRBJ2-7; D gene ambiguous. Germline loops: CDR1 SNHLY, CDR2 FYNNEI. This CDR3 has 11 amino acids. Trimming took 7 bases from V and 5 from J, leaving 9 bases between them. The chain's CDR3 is CASKGVNEQYF. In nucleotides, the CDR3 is TGTGCCAGCAAGGGCGTAAACGAGCAGTACTTC.

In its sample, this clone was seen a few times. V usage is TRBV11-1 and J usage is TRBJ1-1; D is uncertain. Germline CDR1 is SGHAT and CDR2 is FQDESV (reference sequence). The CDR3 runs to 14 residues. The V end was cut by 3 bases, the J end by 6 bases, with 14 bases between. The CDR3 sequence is CASSFGPLVAEAFF. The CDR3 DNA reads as TGTGCCAGCAGCTTCGGGCCCTTGGTGGCTGAAGCTTTCTTT.

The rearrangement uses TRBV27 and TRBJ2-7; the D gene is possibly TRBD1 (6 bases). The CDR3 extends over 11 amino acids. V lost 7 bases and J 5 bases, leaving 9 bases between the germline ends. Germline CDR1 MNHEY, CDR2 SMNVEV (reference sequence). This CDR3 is CASTDRDEQYF. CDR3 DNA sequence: TGTGCCAGCACGGACAGAGACGAGCAGTACTTC.

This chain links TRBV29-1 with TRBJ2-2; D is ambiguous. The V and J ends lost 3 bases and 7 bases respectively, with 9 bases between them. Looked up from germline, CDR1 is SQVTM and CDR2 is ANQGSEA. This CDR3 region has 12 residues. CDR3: CSVEIRVGELFF. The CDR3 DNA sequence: TGCAGCGTTGAGATTAGGGTCGGGGAGCTGTTTTTT.

In DNA, the CDR3 is TGTGCCAGCAGTACCGGGACAGGGACTGGAAACTATGGCTACACCTTC. Protein: CASSTGTGTGNYGYTF. The genes are TRBV25-1 and TRBJ1-2, with TRBD1 matching 9 bases. Germline CDR1 is MGHDK and CDR2 is SYGVNS. The CDR3 covers 16 residues. J was trimmed by 2 bases and V by 5 bases; bases with no gene match: 9.

CDR3 coding DNA: TGTGCCAGCAGCTTAGTAGGCTCCAGGTACGAGCAGTACTTC. This codes for CASSLVGSRYEQYF. The rearrangement uses TRBV7-9 and TRBJ2-7; D not certain. There are 14 residues in the CDR3. V lost 1 base to trimming and J lost 4 bases, with 11 bases between them. The V gene's germline CDR1 is SEHNR and CDR2 FQNEAQ (reference sequence).

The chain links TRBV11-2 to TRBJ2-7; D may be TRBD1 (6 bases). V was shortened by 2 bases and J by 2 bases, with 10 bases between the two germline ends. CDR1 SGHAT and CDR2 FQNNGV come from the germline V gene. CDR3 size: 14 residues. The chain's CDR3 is CASSLSGTTYEQYF. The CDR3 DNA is TGTGCCAGCAGCTTATCCGGGACAACCTACGAGCAGTACTTC. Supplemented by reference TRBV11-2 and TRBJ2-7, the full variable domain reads EAGVAQSPRYKIIEKRQSVAFWCNPISGHATLYWYQQILGQGPKLLIQFQNNGVVDDSQLPKDRFSAERLKGVDSTLKIQPAKLEDSAVYLCASSLSGTTYEQYFGPGTRLTVT.

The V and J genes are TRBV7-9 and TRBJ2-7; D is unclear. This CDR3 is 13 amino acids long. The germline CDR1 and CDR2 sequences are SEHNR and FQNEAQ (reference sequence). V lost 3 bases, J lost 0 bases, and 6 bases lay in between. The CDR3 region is CASSLEYSYEQYF. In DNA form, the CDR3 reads TGTGCCAGCAGCTTGGAGTACTCCTACGAGCAGTACTTC.

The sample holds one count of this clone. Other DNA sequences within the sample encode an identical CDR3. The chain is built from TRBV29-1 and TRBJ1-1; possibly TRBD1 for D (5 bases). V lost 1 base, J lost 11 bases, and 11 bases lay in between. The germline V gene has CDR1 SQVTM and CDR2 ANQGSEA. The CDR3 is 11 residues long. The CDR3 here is CSVEARPGAFF. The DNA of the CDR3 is TGCAGCGTTGAAGCCAGGCCAGGGGCTTTCTTT.

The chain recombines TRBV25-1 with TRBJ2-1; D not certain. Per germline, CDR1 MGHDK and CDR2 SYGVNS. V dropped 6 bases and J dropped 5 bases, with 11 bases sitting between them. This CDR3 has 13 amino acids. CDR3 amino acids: CASRHAGNNEQFF. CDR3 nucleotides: TGTGCCAGCAGACACGCAGGTAACAATGAGCAGTTCTTC.

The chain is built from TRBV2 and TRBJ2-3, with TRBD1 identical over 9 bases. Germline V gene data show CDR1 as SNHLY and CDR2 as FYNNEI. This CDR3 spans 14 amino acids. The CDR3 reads CATPGGQGPDTQYF. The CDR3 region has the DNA TGTGCTACACCCGGGGGACAGGGACCAGATACGCAGTATTTT.

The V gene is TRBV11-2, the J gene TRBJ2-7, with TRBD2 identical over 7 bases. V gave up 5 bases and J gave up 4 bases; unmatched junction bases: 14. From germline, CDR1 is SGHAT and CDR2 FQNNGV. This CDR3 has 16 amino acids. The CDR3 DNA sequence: TGTGCCAGCAGCCCCTTTGGGGGAGGGAGAGGATACGAGCAGTACTTC. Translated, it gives CASSPFGGGRGYEQYF.

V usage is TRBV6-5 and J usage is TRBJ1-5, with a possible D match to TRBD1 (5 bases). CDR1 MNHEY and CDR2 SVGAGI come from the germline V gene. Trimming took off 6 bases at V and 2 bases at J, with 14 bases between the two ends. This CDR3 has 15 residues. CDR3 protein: CASSPTRDRNQPQHF. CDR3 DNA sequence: TGTGCCAGCAGCCCCACCAGGGACCGCAATCAGCCCCAGCATTTT.

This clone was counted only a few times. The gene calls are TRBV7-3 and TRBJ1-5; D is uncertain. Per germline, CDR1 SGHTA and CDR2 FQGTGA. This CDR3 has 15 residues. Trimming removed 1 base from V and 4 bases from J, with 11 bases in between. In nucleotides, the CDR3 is TGTGCCAGCAGCTTAAAAACCGTCTTAAATCAGCCCCAGCATTTT. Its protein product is CASSLKTVLNQPQHF.

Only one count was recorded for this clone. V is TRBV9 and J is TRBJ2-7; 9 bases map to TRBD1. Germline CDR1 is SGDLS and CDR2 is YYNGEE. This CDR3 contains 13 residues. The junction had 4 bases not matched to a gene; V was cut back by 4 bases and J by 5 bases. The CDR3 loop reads CASSPRTGDEQYF. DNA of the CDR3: TGTGCCAGCAGCCCTCGGACAGGGGACGAGCAGTACTTC.

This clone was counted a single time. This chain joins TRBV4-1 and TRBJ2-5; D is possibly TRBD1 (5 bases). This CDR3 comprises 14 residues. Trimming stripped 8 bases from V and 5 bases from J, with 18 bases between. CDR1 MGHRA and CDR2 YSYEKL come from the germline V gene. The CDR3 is CASSTPGLSETQYF. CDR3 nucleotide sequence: TGCGCCAGCTCCACCCCAGGGTTGTCGGAGACCCAGTACTTC.

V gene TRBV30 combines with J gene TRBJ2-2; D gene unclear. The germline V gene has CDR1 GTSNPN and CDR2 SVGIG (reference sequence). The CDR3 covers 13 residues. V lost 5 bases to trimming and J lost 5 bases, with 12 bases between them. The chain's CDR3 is CAWEGTSTGELFF. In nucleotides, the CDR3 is TGTGCCTGGGAAGGAACAAGTACCGGGGAGCTGTTTTTT.

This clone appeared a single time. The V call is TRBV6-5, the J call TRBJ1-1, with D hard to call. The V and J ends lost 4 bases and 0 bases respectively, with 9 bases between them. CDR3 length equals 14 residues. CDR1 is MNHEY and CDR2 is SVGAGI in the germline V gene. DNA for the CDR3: TGTGCCAGCAGTTCTGGACTAATGAACACTGAAGCTTTCTTT. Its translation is CASSSGLMNTEAFF.

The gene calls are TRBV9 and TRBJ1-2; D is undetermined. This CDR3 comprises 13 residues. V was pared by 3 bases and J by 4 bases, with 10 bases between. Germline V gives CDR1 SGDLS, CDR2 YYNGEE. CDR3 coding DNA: TGTGCCAGCAGCGGCGGAATCTCCTATGGCTACACCTTC. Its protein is CASSGGISYGYTF.

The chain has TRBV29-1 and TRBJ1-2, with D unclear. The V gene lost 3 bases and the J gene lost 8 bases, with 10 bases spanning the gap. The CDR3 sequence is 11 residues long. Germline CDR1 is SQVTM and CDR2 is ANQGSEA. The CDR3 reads CSVDRVEGYTF. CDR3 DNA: TGCAGCGTTGATAGGGTAGAGGGCTACACCTTC. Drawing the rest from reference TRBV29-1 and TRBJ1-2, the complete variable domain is SAVISQKPSRDICQRGTSLTIQCQVDSQVTMMFWYRQQPGQSLTLIATANQGSEATYESGFVIDKFPISRPNLTFSTLTVSNMSPEDSSIYLCSVDRVEGYTFGSGTRLTVV.

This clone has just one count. In nucleotides, the CDR3 is TGTGCCAGCAGTTTGCCAGGGGCAACCTACGAGCAGTACTTC. Residues: CASSLPGATYEQYF. The chain links TRBV28 to TRBJ2-7; weak D call: TRBD1 (6 bases). The length of the CDR3 is 14 residues. The germline gives CDR1 MDHEN, CDR2 SYDVKM. V lost 3 bases, J lost 2 bases, and 11 bases lay in between.

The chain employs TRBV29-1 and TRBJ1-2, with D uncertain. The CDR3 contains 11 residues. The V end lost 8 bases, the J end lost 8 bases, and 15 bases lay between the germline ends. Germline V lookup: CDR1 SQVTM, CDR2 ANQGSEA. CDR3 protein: CSLWTALGYTF. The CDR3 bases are TGCAGCCTTTGGACGGCCTTGGGCTACACCTTC.

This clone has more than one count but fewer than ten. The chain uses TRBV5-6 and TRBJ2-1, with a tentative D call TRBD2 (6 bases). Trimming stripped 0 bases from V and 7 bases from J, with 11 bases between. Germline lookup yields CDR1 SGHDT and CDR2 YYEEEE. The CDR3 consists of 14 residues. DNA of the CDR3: TGTGCCAGCAGCTTGGGCGCGGGAAGGAATGAGCAGTTCTTC. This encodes CASSLGAGRNEQFF. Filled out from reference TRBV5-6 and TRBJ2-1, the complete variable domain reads DAGVTQSPTHLIKTRGQQVTLRCSPKSGHDTVSWYQQALGQGPQFIFQYYEEEERQRGNFPDRFSGHQFPNYSSELNVNALLLGDSALYLCASSLGAGRNEQFFGPGTRLTVL.

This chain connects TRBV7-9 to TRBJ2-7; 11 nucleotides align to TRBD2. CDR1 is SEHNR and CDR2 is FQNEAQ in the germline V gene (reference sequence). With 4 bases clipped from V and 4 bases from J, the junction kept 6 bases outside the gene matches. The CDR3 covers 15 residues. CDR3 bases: TGTGCCAGCAGCTACTTAGCGGGAGGGCCGTACGAGCAGTACTTC. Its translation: CASSYLAGGPYEQYF.